The subject of this entry is one TCR beta chain. Its antigen remains unidentified. As processed by the authors: Junction-only immunoSEQ sequences carried no quality scores, so filtering differed. Clones were read by immunoSEQ multiplex PCR, and TCRdb kept only the in-frame ones, dropping some. V, J and clone size are those of that table, while D and trimming were read from the DNA. The table lists just over 2,000,000 clones, 85% to 95% of them singletons. The record originates from a study of shared clonotypes between healthy human individuals. Each sample came from a Caucasian adult donor living in Nashville, Tennessee. From CD4+ cells came CD45RA+ naive and CD45RA-negative memory subsets. Germline CDR1 reads LGHNA; CDR2 reads YSLEER. This CDR3 contains 14 residues. The ends were cut back, 1 base at V and 3 bases at J, with 9 bases in the middle. Study-wide points: A reduction in generation probabilities was seen for non-shared clonotypes relative to those shared by all four donors.

The chain recombines TRBV4-3 with TRBJ2-5, with D maybe TRBD1 (6 bases). Sequenced material: naive CD4+ T cells sorted from blood. Subset: CD45RA+ positively selected. This TCR came from a man in his late teens or twenties in good health. CDR3 DNA sequence: TGCGCCAGCAGCCAAGGTACAGGGAAAGAGACCCAGTACTTC. Protein: CASSQGTGKETQYF.